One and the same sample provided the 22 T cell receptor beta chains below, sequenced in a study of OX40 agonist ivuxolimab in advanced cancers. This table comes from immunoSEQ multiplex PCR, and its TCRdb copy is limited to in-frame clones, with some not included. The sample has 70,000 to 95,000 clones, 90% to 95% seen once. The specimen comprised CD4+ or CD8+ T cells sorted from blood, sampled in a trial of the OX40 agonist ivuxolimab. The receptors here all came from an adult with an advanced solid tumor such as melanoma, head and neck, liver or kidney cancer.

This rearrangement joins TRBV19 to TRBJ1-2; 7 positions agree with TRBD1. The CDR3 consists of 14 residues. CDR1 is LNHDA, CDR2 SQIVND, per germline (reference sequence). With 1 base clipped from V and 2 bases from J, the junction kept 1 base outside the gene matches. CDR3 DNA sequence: TGTGCCAGTAGTATAGGGGGACAGAACTATGGCTACACCTTC. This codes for CASSIGGQNYGYTF. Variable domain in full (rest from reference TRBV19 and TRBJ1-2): DGGITQSPKYLFRKEGQNVTLSCEQNLNHDAMYWYRQDPGQGLRLIYYSQIVNDFQKGDIAEGYSVSREKKESFPLTVTSAQKNPTAFYLCASSIGGQNYGYTFGSGTRLTVV.

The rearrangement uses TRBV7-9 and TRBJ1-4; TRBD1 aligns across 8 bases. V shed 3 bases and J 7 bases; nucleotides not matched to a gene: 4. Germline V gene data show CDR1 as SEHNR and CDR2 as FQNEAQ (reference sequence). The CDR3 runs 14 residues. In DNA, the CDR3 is TGTGCCAGCAGCTTTGGACAGGGCCGTGAAAAACTGTTTTTT. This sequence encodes CASSFGQGREKLFF.

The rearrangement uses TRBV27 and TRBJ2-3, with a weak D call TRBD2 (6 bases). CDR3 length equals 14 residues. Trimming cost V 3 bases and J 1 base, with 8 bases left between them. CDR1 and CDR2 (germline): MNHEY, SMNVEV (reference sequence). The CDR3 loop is CASSFGGGTDTQYF. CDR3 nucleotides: TGTGCCAGCAGTTTTGGCGGGGGCACAGATACGCAGTATTTT.

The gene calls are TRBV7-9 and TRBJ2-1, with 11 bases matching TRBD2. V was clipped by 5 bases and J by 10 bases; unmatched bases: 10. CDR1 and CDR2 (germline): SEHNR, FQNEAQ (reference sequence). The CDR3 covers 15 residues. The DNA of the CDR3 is TGTGCCAGCAGCAATAGCGGGAGGGCCGATGGGGAGCAGTTCTTC. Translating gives CASSNSGRADGEQFF.

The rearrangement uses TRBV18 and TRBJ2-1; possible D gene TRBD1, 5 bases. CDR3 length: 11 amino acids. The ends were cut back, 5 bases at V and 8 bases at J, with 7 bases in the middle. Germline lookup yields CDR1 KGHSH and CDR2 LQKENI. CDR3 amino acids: CASSVRDEQFF. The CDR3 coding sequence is TGTGCCAGCTCAGTCAGGGATGAGCAGTTCTTC. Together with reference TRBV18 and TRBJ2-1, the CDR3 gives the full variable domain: NAGVMQNPRHLVRRRGQEARLRCSPMKGHSHVYWYRQLPEEGLKFMVYLQKENIIDESGMPKERFSAEFPKEGPSILRIQQVVRGDSAAYFCASSVRDEQFFGPGTRLTVL.

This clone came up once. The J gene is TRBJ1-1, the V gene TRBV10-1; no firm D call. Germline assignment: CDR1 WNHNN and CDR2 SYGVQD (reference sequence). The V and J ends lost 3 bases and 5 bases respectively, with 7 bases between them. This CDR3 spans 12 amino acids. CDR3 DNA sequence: TGCGCCAGCAGTGACCGGGAAACTGAAGCTTTCTTT. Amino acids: CASSDRETEAFF.

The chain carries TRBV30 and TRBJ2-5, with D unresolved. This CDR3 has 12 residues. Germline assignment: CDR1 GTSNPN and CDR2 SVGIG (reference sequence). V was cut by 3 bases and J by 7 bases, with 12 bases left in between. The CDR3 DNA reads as TGTGCCTGGAGCGGAGCCCCGGGGACCCAGTACTTC. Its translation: CAWSGAPGTQYF.

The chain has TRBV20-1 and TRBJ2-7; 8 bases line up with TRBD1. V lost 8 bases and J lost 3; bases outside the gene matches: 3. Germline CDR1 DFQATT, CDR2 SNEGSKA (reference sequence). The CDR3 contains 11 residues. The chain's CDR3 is CSPQGVYEQYF. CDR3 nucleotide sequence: TGCAGTCCACAGGGGGTCTACGAGCAGTACTTC.

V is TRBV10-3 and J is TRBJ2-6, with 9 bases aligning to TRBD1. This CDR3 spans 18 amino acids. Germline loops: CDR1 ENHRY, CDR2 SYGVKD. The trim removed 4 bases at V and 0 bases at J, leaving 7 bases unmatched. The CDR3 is CAISGEGTGNSGANVLTF. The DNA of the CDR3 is TGTGCCATCAGTGGAGAAGGGACAGGGAACTCTGGGGCCAACGTCCTGACTTTC.

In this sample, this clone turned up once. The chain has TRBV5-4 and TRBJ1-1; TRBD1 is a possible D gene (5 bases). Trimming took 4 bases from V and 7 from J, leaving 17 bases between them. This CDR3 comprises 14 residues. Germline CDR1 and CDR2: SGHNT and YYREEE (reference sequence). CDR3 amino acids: CASSPGLSEGEAFF. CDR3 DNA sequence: TGTGCCAGCAGCCCGGGACTATCGGAGGGTGAAGCTTTCTTT.

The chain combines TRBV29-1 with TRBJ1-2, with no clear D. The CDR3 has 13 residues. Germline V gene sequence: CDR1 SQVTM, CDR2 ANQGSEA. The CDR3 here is CAAGLGGFYGYTF. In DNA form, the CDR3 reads TGCGCCGCTGGTCTAGGCGGCTTCTATGGCTACACCTTC.

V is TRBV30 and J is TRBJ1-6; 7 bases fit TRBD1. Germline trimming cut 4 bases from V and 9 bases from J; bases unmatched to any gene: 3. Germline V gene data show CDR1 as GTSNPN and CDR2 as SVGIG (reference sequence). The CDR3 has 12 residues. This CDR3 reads CAWNDRVSPLHF. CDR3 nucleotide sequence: TGTGCCTGGAATGACAGGGTTTCACCCCTCCACTTT.

The CDR3 region is CSVPTTAASGFNYGYTF. DNA for the CDR3: TGCAGCGTCCCCACCACCGCCGCCTCAGGGTTTAACTATGGCTACACCTTC. V gene TRBV29-1 combines with J gene TRBJ1-2, with TRBD1 as a possible D gene (5 bases). Germline-derived CDR1 and CDR2 are SQVTM and ANQGSEA. This CDR3 comprises 17 residues. V dropped 6 bases and J dropped 1 base, with 24 bases sitting between them. Combining the CDR3 with reference TRBV29-1 and TRBJ1-2 gives the whole variable domain SAVISQKPSRDICQRGTSLTIQCQVDSQVTMMFWYRQQPGQSLTLIATANQGSEATYESGFVIDKFPISRPNLTFSTLTVSNMSPEDSSIYLCSVPTTAASGFNYGYTFGSGTRLTVV.

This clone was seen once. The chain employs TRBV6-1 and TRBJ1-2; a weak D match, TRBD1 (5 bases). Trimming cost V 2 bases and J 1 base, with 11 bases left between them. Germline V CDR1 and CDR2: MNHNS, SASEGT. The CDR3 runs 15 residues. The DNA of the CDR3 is TGTGCCAGCAGTGAAAGGGAAGGGGTTAACTATGGCTACACCTTC. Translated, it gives CASSEREGVNYGYTF.

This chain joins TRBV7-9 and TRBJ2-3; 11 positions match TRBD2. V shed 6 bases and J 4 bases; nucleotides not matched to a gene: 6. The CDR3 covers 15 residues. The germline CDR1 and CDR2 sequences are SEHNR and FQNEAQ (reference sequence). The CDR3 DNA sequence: TGTGCCAGCAGAGGCCTAGCGGGAGGACCAGATACGCAGTATTTT. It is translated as CASRGLAGGPDTQYF.

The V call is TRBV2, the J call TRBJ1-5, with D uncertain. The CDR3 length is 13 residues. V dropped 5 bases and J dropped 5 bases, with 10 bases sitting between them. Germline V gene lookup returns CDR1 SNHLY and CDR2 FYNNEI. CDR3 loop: CASSQRPYQPQHF. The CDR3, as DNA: TGTGCCAGCAGTCAGAGGCCATATCAGCCCCAGCATTTT.

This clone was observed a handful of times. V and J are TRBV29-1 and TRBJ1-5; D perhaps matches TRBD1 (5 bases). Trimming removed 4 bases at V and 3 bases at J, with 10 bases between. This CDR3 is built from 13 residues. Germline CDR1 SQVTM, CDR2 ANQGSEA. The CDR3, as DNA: TGCAGCGTTGCTGGGACGAACAATCAGCCCCAGCATTTT. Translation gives CSVAGTNNQPQHF.

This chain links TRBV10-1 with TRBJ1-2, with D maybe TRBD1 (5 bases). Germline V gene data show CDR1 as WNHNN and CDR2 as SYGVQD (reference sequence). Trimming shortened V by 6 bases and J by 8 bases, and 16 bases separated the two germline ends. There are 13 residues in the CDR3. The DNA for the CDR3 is TGCGCCAGCAGCCCGGGACCCCAGTGGGGCTACACCTTC. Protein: CASSPGPQWGYTF.

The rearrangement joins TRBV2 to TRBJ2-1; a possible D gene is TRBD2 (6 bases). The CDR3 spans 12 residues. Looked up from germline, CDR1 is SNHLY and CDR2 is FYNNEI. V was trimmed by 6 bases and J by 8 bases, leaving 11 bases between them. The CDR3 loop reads CASRVGSYEQFF. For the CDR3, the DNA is TGTGCCAGCAGGGTCGGGAGCTATGAGCAGTTCTTC.

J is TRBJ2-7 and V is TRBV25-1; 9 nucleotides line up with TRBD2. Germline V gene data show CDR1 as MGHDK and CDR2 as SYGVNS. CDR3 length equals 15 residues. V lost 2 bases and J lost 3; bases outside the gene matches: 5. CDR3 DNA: TGTGCCAGCAGTGAACGTAGCGGGAGTTTCTACGAGCAGTACTTC. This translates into CASSERSGSFYEQYF.

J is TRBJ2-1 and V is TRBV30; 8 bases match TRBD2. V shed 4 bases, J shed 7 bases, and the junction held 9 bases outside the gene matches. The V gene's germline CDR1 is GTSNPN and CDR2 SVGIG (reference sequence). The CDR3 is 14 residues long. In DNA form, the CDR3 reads TGTGCCTGGACCACCTTAGCGGGGTGGAATGAGCAGTTCTTC. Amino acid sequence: CAWTTLAGWNEQFF.

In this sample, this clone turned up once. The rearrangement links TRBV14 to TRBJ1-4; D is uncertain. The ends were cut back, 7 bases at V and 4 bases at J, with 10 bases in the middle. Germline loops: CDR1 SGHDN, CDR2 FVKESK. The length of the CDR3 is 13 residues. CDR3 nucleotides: TGTGCCAGCAAGCAGGCAGTTAATGAAAAACTGTTTTTT. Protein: CASKQAVNEKLFF. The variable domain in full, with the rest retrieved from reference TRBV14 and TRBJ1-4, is EAGVTQFPSHSVIEKGQTVTLRCDPISGHDNLYWYRRVMGKEIKFLLHFVKESKQDESGMPNNRFLAERTGGTYSTLKVQPAELEDSGVYFCASKQAVNEKLFFGSGTQLSVL.